The 32 T cell receptor beta chains below all came from one sample that was sequenced in a study of T cells after yellow fever vaccination. TCRdb redid the calling of the 5' RACE reads with MiXCR, one entry per CDR3 protein. Of more than 350,000 distinct CDR3 sequences in the sample, 11% were seen once. Material: PBMCs, obtained on the day of the first yellow fever vaccination. All receptors derive from a man aged 18 to 29 who received the YFV17D yellow fever vaccine.

This clonotype was counted a few times. The rearrangement uses TRBV12-3 or TRBV12-4 and TRBJ1-1, with D possibly matching TRBD1 (6 bases). The CDR3 is made up of 14 amino acids. The V end was cut by 4 bases, the J end by 5 bases, with 14 bases between. The CDR3 reads CASSYQGLGTEAFF. The CDR3 DNA reads as TGTGCCAGCAGTTACCAGGGGCTAGGGACTGAAGCTTTCTTT.

There are a few counts of this clonotype. The chain uses TRBV19 and TRBJ1-2; no definite D call. The germline gives CDR1 LNHDA, CDR2 SQIVND (reference sequence). V dropped 8 bases and J dropped 0 bases, with 13 bases sitting between them. CDR3 length equals 14 residues. The CDR3 sequence is CASSTVAANYGYTF. CDR3 sequence (DNA): TGTGCCAGTTCGACCGTAGCCGCTAACTATGGCTACACCTTC.

The rearrangement joins TRBV5-1 to TRBJ2-1; 10 nucleotides agree with TRBD1. Germline V gene sequence: CDR1 SGHRS, CDR2 YFSETQ. The CDR3 totals 16 residues. The V gene end was trimmed by 0 bases and the J gene end by 7 bases; junction bases not matched to a gene: 7. The CDR3 here is CASSLVGTGVRNEQFF. For the CDR3, the DNA is TGCGCCAGCAGCTTGGTGGGGACAGGGGTGAGAAATGAGCAGTTCTTC.

The genes are TRBV5-1 and TRBJ2-1, with TRBD1 identical over 12 bases. The CDR3 length is 15 residues. The germline V gene encodes CDR1 SGHRS and CDR2 YFSETQ. With 5 bases clipped from V and 8 bases from J, the junction kept 8 bases outside the gene matches. The CDR3 sequence: CASSFRDRGLDEQFF. CDR3 coding DNA: TGCGCCAGCAGTTTCCGGGACAGGGGGCTCGATGAGCAGTTCTTC.

This clonotype was recorded a few times. V gene TRBV4-3 combines with J gene TRBJ1-6; possible D gene TRBD1, 5 bases. Germline V gene sequence: CDR1 LGHNA, CDR2 YSLEER. Trimming left V 3 bases short and J 1 base short, with 7 bases between. The CDR3 totals 15 residues. The CDR3 region has the DNA TGCGCCAGCAGCCAGGCAGGGTCCTATAATTCACCCCTCCACTTT. Translated: CASSQAGSYNSPLHF.

This clonotype was detected a few times. The rearrangement uses TRBV7-8 and TRBJ1-5, with D perhaps matching TRBD1 (5 bases). The CDR3 loop spans 15 amino acids. Germline lookup yields CDR1 SGHVS and CDR2 FQNEAQ. Deletions cut 3 bases from V and 3 bases from J, with 12 bases between. CDR3 residues: CASSFGGSPNQPQHF. In DNA, the CDR3 is TGTGCCAGCAGCTTTGGGGGGTCCCCCAATCAGCCCCAGCATTTT.

This sequence joins TRBV7-6 and TRBJ2-5; D not certain. This CDR3 has 13 residues. From germline, CDR1 is SGHVS and CDR2 FNYEAQ. The ends were cut back, 8 bases at V and 7 bases at J, with 17 bases in the middle. CDR3 amino acids: CASANGVRGTQYF. The CDR3 region has the DNA TGTGCCAGCGCTAATGGCGTTCGAGGGACCCAGTACTTC.

The V and J genes are TRBV28 and TRBJ1-2, with TRBD1 matching 8 bases. This CDR3 is 16 amino acids long. CDR1 is MDHEN, CDR2 SYDVKM, per germline. With 4 bases clipped from V and 0 bases from J, the junction kept 7 bases outside the gene matches. In DNA form, the CDR3 reads TGTGCCAGCAGTTCGCCCCGGACAGGGACTAACTATGGCTACACCTTC. Translating it yields CASSSPRTGTNYGYTF.

This clonotype was observed a few times. This chain connects TRBV7-9 to TRBJ1-2, with a possible D match to TRBD1 (5 bases). Trimming shortened V by 5 bases and J by 1 base, and 11 bases separated the two germline ends. This CDR3 has 14 residues. The germline CDR1 and CDR2 sequences are SEHNR and FQNEAQ (reference sequence). CDR3 in amino acids: CASSRTLINYGYTF. The CDR3 bases are TGTGCCAGCAGCCGGACACTGATTAACTATGGCTACACCTTC.

This chain joins TRBV4-3 and TRBJ1-1, with D possibly matching TRBD1 (5 bases). The CDR3 spans 19 residues. V lost 1 base, J lost 4 bases, and 25 bases lay in between. Germline loops: CDR1 LGHNA, CDR2 YSLEER. The CDR3: CASSQGIGRVLSVGTEAFF. CDR3 DNA: TGCGCCAGCAGCCAAGGTATAGGCAGGGTGTTGTCTGTGGGCACTGAAGCTTTCTTT.

This clonotype was seen at least ten times. V gene TRBV7-2 combines with J gene TRBJ2-1; no reliable D call. Per germline, CDR1 SGHTA and CDR2 FQGNSA. CDR3 length: 15 residues. With 1 base removed from V and 7 bases from J, the gap between germline ends came to 14 bases. The CDR3 region has the DNA TGTGCCAGCAGCTTAGTCGAATGGGGTCGGAATGAGCAGTTCTTC. Translation gives CASSLVEWGRNEQFF.

The rearrangement links TRBV9 to TRBJ2-1, with 9 bases identical to TRBD1. Per the germline V gene, CDR1 is SGDLS and CDR2 is YYNGEE. The CDR3 extends over 17 amino acids. V gave up 2 bases and J gave up 4 bases; unmatched junction bases: 10. The CDR3 coding sequence is TGTGCCAGCAGCGTTACAGGGGGCAGGCCCCAATACAATGAGCAGTTCTTC. This gives the protein CASSVTGGRPQYNEQFF.

This clonotype was seen only once. Germline is not matched at one junction end, which may reflect a read error. V usage is TRBV5-4 and J usage is TRBJ2-7; D is perhaps TRBD1 (6 bases). Germline V gene sequence: CDR1 SGHNT, CDR2 YYREEE (reference sequence). The CDR3 length is 15 residues. The CDR3 DNA is TGTACCAGCAGAGTGAAGGGGGATCTAACCTACGAGCAGTACTTC. Translating gives CTSRVKGDLTYEQYF.

In this sample, this clonotype turned up a few times. The chain has TRBV7-9 and TRBJ2-1; 8 bases are shared with TRBD2. In germline, CDR1 is SEHNR, CDR2 FQNEAQ (reference sequence). The CDR3 length is 16 residues. The V and J ends lost 4 bases and 5 bases, in that order; junction bases with no gene match: 10. The DNA of the CDR3 is TGTGCCAGCAGCTCCCACGGGGGAGCGGGGGACAATGAGCAGTTCTTC. Translating it yields CASSSHGGAGDNEQFF.

A few counts support this clonotype. This chain uses TRBV4-3 with TRBJ2-6; 7 positions agree with TRBD2. V trimming: 1 base; J trimming: 1 base; junction bases outside the gene matches: 10. This CDR3 comprises 19 residues. CDR1 is LGHNA and CDR2 is YSLEER in the germline V gene. The DNA of the CDR3 is TGCGCCAGCAGCCAAGGGGAGGGGCAGGGTGGATCTGGGGCCAACGTCCTGACTTTC. It yields the protein CASSQGEGQGGSGANVLTF.

The table lists this clonotype with a few counts. The rearrangement joins TRBV20-1 to TRBJ1-2; TRBD1 aligns across 10 bases. The CDR3 contains 12 residues. The J segment lost 4 bases and the V segment lost 6 bases, leaving 2 bases of the junction unmatched. Germline V gene data show CDR1 as DFQATT and CDR2 as SNEGSKA (reference sequence). CDR3: CSARDRGYGYTF. In DNA form, the CDR3 reads TGCAGTGCAAGGGACAGGGGCTATGGCTACACCTTC.

This clonotype showed up just a few times. This chain uses TRBV20-1 with TRBJ1-3; no firm D call. V gave up 2 bases and J gave up 0 bases, with 8 bases separating them. Germline V lookup: CDR1 DFQATT, CDR2 SNEGSKA (reference sequence). The CDR3 length is 14 residues. The CDR3 here is CSARIQSSGNTIYF. The CDR3 nucleotides read TGCAGTGCTAGAATACAGAGCTCTGGAAACACCATATATTTT.

This clonotype was detected a few times. This sequence joins TRBV6-2 or TRBV6-3 and TRBJ2-7, with D tentatively TRBD1 or TRBD2 (6 bases each). This CDR3 spans 13 amino acids. CDR1 and CDR2 (germline): MNHEY, SVGEGT. The germline V and J ends were trimmed by 5 bases and 5 bases, with 13 bases remaining between them. The CDR3 is CASSGGGWNEQYV. In DNA form, the CDR3 reads TGTGCCAGCAGTGGAGGGGGGTGGAACGAGCAGTACGTC.

This clonotype was detected ten times or more. The chain links TRBV10-3 to TRBJ2-1; 10 bases map to TRBD2. The CDR3 contains 14 residues. Germline lookup yields CDR1 ENHRY and CDR2 SYGVKD. J lost 3 bases, V lost 8 bases, and 4 bases had no gene match. CDR3 sequence reads: CAIGAGGYYNEQFF. Written as DNA, the CDR3 is TGTGCCATCGGAGCGGGGGGGTACTACAATGAGCAGTTCTTC.

This clonotype was seen many times. This rearrangement joins TRBV10-3 to TRBJ1-4; TRBD1 matches at 9 bases. The CDR3 is 13 amino acids. Losses at the gene ends were 11 bases for V and 5 bases for J; bases not matched to a gene: 6. In germline, CDR1 is ENHRY, CDR2 SYGVKD. The CDR3 nucleotides read TGTGCCTCAAGACAGGGGGAGAATGAAAAACTGTTTTTT. Translating gives CASRQGENEKLFF.

The chain uses TRBV27 and TRBJ2-1; tentatively, D is TRBD2 (6 bases). Trimming stripped 3 bases from V and 10 bases from J, with 13 bases between. This CDR3 region has 13 residues. Per the germline V gene, CDR1 is MNHEY and CDR2 is SMNVEV (reference sequence). The DNA for the CDR3 is TGTGCCAGCAGTTTTAAGGCGGGGCGGGAGCAGTTCTTC. Translating it yields CASSFKAGREQFF.

This clonotype was seen a handful of times. The V call is TRBV5-6, the J call TRBJ1-2; D gene ambiguous. V was shortened by 2 bases and J by 6 bases, with 11 bases between the two germline ends. Looked up from germline, CDR1 is SGHDT and CDR2 is YYEEEE. CDR3 size: 13 residues. The CDR3 DNA sequence: TGTGCCAGCAGCTTTAAAGATGTCAATGGCTACACCTTC. Its protein is CASSFKDVNGYTF.

V is TRBV28 and J is TRBJ2-3, with 8 bases lining up with TRBD1. The CDR3 has 13 amino acids. The germline V gene encodes CDR1 MDHEN and CDR2 SYDVKM. The V gene end was trimmed by 11 bases and the J gene end by 6 bases; junction bases not matched to a gene: 10. Written as DNA, the CDR3 is TGTGCCTCCAAGGACAGGGAAGGCGATACGCAGTATTTT. Translating it yields CASKDREGDTQYF.

The chain employs TRBV4-3 and TRBJ1-1; 7 nucleotides align to TRBD1. Germline CDR1 and CDR2: LGHNA and YSLEER. The CDR3 runs 14 residues. J lost 11 bases, V lost 0 bases, and 9 bases had no gene match. This chain's CDR3 is CASSQDRRTDRAFF. The CDR3 DNA sequence: TGCGCCAGCAGCCAAGATCGCCGAACGGACAGGGCTTTCTTT.

This sequence joins TRBV6-5 and TRBJ2-5; D may be TRBD2 (5 bases). The CDR3 length is 17 residues. Germline V gene data show CDR1 as MNHEY and CDR2 as SVGAGI. V lost 2 bases to trimming and J lost 5 bases, with 21 bases between them. The CDR3 loop reads CASSYGWSDSTGETQYF. CDR3 nucleotide sequence: TGTGCCAGCAGTTACGGGTGGTCAGACTCTACGGGGGAGACCCAGTACTTC.

This clonotype was picked up a small number of times. The genes are TRBV19 and TRBJ2-3; possibly TRBD2 for D (6 bases). Trimming took 6 bases from V and 0 from J, leaving 16 bases between them. Per the germline V gene, CDR1 is LNHDA and CDR2 is SQIVND (reference sequence). CDR3 length equals 16 residues. The CDR3, as DNA: TGTGCCAGTAGCGGTCCGGCGGGGTCTAGCACAGATACGCAGTATTTT. Protein: CASSGPAGSSTDTQYF. Filled out from reference TRBV19 and TRBJ2-3, the complete variable domain reads DGGITQSPKYLFRKEGQNVTLSCEQNLNHDAMYWYRQDPGQGLRLIYYSQIVNDFQKGDIAEGYSVSREKKESFPLTVTSAQKNPTAFYLCASSGPAGSSTDTQYFGPGTRLTVL.

This clonotype has only a few counts. The chain uses TRBV12-3 or TRBV12-4 and TRBJ2-3, with D hard to call. V was shortened by 7 bases and J by 1 base, with 15 bases between the two germline ends. CDR3 length: 15 residues. In nucleotides, the CDR3 is TGTGCCAGCACCTTAGAAACCGGCCGCACAGATACGCAGTATTTT. It translates to CASTLETGRTDTQYF.

The rearrangement joins TRBV29-1 to TRBJ2-1; 9 bases are shared with TRBD1. The CDR3 runs to 15 residues. The trim removed 6 bases at V and 8 bases at J, leaving 14 bases unmatched. Looked up from germline, CDR1 is SQVTM and CDR2 is ANQGSEA. CDR3 bases: TGCAGCGTGAGAGCCGGACAGGGGATGTGGGATGAGCAGTTCTTC. This gives the protein CSVRAGQGMWDEQFF.

This clonotype was recorded many times. V gene TRBV7-2 combines with J gene TRBJ1-3; D uncertain. Germline assignment: CDR1 SGHTA and CDR2 FQGNSA. Trimming removed 6 bases at V and 8 bases at J, with 11 bases between. This CDR3 contains 12 residues. In nucleotides, the CDR3 is TGTGCCAGCAGGCTCGAGGGCGACACCATATATTTT. It encodes CASRLEGDTIYF. Drawing the rest from reference TRBV7-2 and TRBJ1-3, the complete variable domain is GAGVSQSPSNKVTEKGKDVELRCDPISGHTALYWYRQSLGQGLEFLIYFQGNSAPDKSGLPSDRFSAERTGGSVSTLTIQRTQQEDSAVYLCASRLEGDTIYFGEGSWLTVV.

This chain connects TRBV2 to TRBJ2-4, with 9 positions matching TRBD1. The CDR3 length is 15 residues. V lost 4 bases to trimming and J lost 0 bases; unmatched junction nucleotides: 1. The V gene's germline CDR1 is SNHLY and CDR2 FYNNEI. CDR3 DNA sequence: TGTGCCAGCAGTGGGGGACAGGGAGCCAAAAACATTCAGTACTTC. This gives the protein CASSGGQGAKNIQYF. Full variable domain (missing parts from reference TRBV2 and TRBJ2-4): EPEVTQTPSHQVTQMGQEVILRCVPISNHLYFYWYRQILGQKVEFLVSFYNNEISEKSEIFDDQFSVERPDGSNFTLKIRSTKLEDSAMYFCASSGGQGAKNIQYFGAGTRLSVL.

This clonotype was found many times. The V gene is TRBV12-3 or TRBV12-4, the J gene TRBJ2-5; tentative D call: TRBD2 (5 bases). CDR3 size: 14 residues. Trimming shortened V by 6 bases and J by 5 bases, and 16 bases separated the two germline ends. CDR3 residues: CASSPVGVGETQYF. CDR3 nucleotide sequence: TGTGCCAGCAGCCCGGTCGGGGTGGGGGAGACCCAGTACTTC.

The chain has TRBV11-2 and TRBJ2-6; D is perhaps TRBD2 (7 bases). Germline V gene data show CDR1 as SGHAT and CDR2 as FQNNGV. Between the trimmed V and J ends, which lost 3 bases and 2 bases, there was a span of 14 bases. This CDR3 region has 17 residues. The CDR3, as DNA: TGTGCCAGCAGCTTGGGGGGGCGCGGCGCTGGGGCCAACGTCCTGACTTTC. It is translated as CASSLGGRGAGANVLTF. The full variable domain, its missing parts supplied by reference TRBV11-2 and TRBJ2-6, is EAGVAQSPRYKIIEKRQSVAFWCNPISGHATLYWYQQILGQGPKLLIQFQNNGVVDDSQLPKDRFSAERLKGVDSTLKIQPAKLEDSAVYLCASSLGGRGAGANVLTFGAGSRLTVL.